This passage covers 4 T cell receptor beta chains from one sample sequenced in a study of CD8 T cells in Susac syndrome. Random hexamers were used to reverse transcribe the RNA input (about 0.45 to 1 ug). One entry per CDR3 protein, called by TCRdb with MiXCR from the immunoSEQ multiplex PCR reads. This table holds 150,000 to 180,000 distinct CDR3 sequences, roughly 95% found once. The specimen was CD8+ T cells from PBMCs. These receptor sequences come from a human donor with multiple sclerosis.

The chain combines TRBV3-1 with TRBJ2-7; D is undetermined. The CDR3 length is 16 residues. With 1 base removed from V and 2 bases from J, the gap between germline ends came to 15 bases. From germline, CDR1 is LGHDT and CDR2 YNNKEL (reference sequence). The CDR3 nucleotides read TGTGCCAGCAGCCAAGGCTACCGGCCGTGGGCCTACGAGCAGTACGTC. Translated, it gives CASSQGYRPWAYEQYV.

The gene calls are TRBV2 and TRBJ2-7, with TRBD1 matching 7 bases. J lost 5 bases, V lost 4 bases, and 11 bases had no gene match. CDR3 length: 15 amino acids. Germline V lookup: CDR1 SNHLY, CDR2 FYNNEI. The CDR3 reads CASSADFGTAHEQYF. The CDR3 nucleotides are TGTGCCAGCAGTGCAGATTTTGGGACAGCCCACGAGCAGTACTTC.

The gene calls are TRBV20-1 and TRBJ2-1, with 7 bases identical to TRBD1. The ends lost 2 bases at V and 8 bases at J; junction bases unmatched: 6. The CDR3 is 13 residues long. In germline, CDR1 is DFQATT, CDR2 SNEGSKA (reference sequence). The CDR3 sequence is CSARNDRVDEQFF. CDR3 DNA: TGCAGTGCTAGAAATGACAGGGTCGATGAGCAGTTCTTC.

The V gene is TRBV19, the J gene TRBJ1-1; D is unclear. Trimming left V 10 bases short and J 2 bases short, with 14 bases between. This CDR3 comprises 13 residues. CDR1 is LNHDA and CDR2 is SQIVND in the germline V gene (reference sequence). DNA of the CDR3: TGTGCCACCGACCGGGGATTCAACACTGAAGCTTTCTTT. Translated: CATDRGFNTEAFF.